This TCR beta chain was found in a study of T-cell reconstitution after alpha-beta-depleted transplantation in children. Study results and limitations: Roughly two months post-transplant, alpha-beta T cells reportedly originated from several hundred graft clones that had expanded. Fresh T-cell production supplied most of the T-cell counts and diversity seen one year after transplant. Day-60 TCRbeta diversity that was high in some patients was derived from surviving recipient T cells and thymic progenitors.

Construction of the TCRbeta library involved unique molecular identifiers. TCRdb re-derived calls from the PCR reads in MiXCR, one entry per CDR3 protein. This table has fewer than 700,000 distinct CDR3 sequences, under 15% appearing once. The CDR3 is made up of 16 amino acids. Concerning this clonotype: Its antigen is not known.

This chain uses TRBV21-1 with TRBJ2-7; the table's D call TRBD2 went unverified against the DNA. TRBV21-1 is termed a pseudogene. The TCR was taken from a male patient younger than 18 who had a stem cell transplant for acute myeloid leukemia, so the T cells may come from the graft donor. The sequences come from PBMCs, mostly from graft donor cells, collected 360 days after TCRalphabeta/CD19-depleted stem cell transplant. DNA for the CDR3: TGTGCCAGCAGCAGTGGGAGGGGCCGAAATTACTACGAGCAGTACTTC. Protein sequence: CASSSGRGRNYYEQYF.